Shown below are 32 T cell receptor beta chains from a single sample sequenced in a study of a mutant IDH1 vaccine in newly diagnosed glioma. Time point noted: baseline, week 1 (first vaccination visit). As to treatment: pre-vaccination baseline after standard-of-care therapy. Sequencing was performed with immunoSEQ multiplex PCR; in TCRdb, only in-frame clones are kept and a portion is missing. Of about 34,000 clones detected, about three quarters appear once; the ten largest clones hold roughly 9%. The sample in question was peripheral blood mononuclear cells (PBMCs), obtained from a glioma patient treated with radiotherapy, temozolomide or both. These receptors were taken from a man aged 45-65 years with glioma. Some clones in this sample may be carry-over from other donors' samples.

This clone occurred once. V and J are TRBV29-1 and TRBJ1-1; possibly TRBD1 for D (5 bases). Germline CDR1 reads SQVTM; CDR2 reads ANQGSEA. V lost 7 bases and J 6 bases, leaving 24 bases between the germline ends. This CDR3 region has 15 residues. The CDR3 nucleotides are TGCAGCGAGCACCGGGACTGGAGGGAAAGGCCTGAAGCTTTCTTT. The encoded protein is CSEHRDWRERPEAFF.

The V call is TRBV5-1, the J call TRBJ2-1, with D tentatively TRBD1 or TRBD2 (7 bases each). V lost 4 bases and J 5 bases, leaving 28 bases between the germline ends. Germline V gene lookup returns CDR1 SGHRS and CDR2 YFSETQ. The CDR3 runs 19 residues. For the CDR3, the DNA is TGCGCCAGCAGCCTCCAGGGGGTTTTAGGCGGGACTACCAACAATGAGCAGTTCTTC. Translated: CASSLQGVLGGTTNNEQFF.

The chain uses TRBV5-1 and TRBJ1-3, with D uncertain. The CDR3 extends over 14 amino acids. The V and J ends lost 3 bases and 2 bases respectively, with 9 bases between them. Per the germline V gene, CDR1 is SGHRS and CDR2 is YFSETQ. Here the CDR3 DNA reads TGCGCCAGCAGCTCCGAGAAGGCTGGAAACACCATATATTTT. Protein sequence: CASSSEKAGNTIYF.

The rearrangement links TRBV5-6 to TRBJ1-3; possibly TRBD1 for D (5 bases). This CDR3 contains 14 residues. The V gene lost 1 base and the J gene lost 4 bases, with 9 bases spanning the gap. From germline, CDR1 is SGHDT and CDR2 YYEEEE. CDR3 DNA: TGTGCCAGCAGCTTGTTGGCAGGGGGAAACACCATATATTTT. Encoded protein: CASSLLAGGNTIYF.

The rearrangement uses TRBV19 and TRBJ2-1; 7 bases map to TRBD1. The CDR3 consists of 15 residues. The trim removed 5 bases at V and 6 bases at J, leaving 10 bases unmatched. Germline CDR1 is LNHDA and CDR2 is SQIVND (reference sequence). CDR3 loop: CASSGPGTDINEQFF. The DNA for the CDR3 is TGTGCCAGTAGTGGGCCCGGGACAGACATCAATGAGCAGTTCTTC. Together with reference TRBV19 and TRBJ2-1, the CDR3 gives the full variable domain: DGGITQSPKYLFRKEGQNVTLSCEQNLNHDAMYWYRQDPGQGLRLIYYSQIVNDFQKGDIAEGYSVSREKKESFPLTVTSAQKNPTAFYLCASSGPGTDINEQFFGPGTRLTVL.

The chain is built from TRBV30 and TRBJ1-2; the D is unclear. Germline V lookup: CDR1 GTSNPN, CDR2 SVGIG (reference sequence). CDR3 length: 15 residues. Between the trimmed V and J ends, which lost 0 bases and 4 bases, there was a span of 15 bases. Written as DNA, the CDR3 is TGTGCCTGGAGTGTAGGCCTGAAGAGACGCTATGGCTACACCTTC. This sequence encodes CAWSVGLKRRYGYTF.

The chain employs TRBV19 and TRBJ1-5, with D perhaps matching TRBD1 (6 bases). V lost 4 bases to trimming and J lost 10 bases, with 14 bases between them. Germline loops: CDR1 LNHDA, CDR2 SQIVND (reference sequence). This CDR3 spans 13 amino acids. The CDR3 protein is CASSTLDRPPQHF. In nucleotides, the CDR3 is TGTGCCAGTAGTACTTTGGACAGACCACCCCAGCATTTT.

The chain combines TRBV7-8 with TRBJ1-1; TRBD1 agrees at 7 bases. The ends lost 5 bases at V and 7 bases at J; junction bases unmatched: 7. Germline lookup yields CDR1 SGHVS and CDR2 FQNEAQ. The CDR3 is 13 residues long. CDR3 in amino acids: CASSDRQGSEAFF. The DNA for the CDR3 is TGTGCCAGCAGCGATAGACAGGGCAGTGAAGCTTTCTTT.

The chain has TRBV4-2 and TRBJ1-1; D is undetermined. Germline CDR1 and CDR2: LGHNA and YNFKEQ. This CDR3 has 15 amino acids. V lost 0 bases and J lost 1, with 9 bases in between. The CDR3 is CASSQDLGWNTEAFF. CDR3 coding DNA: TGTGCCAGCAGCCAAGATCTCGGGTGGAACACTGAAGCTTTCTTT.

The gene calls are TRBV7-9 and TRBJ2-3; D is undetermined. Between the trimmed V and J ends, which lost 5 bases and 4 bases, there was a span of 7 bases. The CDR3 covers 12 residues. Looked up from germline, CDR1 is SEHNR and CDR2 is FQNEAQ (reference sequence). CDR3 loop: CASSLVADTQYF. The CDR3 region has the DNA TGTGCCAGCAGCCTAGTGGCAGATACGCAGTATTTT.

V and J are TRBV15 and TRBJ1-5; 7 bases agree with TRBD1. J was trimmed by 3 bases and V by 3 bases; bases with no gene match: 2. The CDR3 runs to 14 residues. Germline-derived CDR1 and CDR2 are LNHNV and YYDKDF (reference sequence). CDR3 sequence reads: CATSSDRVNQPQHF. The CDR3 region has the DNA TGTGCCACCAGCAGCGACAGGGTCAATCAGCCCCAGCATTTT.

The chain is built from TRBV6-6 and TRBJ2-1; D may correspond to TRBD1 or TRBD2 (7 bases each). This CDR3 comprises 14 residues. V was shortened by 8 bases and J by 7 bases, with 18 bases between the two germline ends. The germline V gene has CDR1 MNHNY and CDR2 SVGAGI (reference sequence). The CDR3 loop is CASQGTAGRNEQFF. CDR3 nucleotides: TGTGCCAGCCAGGGGACAGCGGGAAGAAATGAGCAGTTCTTC.

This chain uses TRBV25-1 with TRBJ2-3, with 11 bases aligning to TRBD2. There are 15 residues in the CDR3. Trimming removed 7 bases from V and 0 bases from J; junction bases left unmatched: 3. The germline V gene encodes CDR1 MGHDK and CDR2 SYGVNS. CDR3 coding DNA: TGTGCCAGCACGGGACTAGCGGATAGCACAGATACGCAGTATTTT. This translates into CASTGLADSTDTQYF. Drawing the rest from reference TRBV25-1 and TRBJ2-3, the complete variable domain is EADIYQTPRYLVIGTGKKITLECSQTMGHDKMYWYQQDPGMELHLIHYSYGVNSTEKGDLSSESTVSRIRTEHFPLTLESARPSHTSQYLCASTGLADSTDTQYFGPGTRLTVL.

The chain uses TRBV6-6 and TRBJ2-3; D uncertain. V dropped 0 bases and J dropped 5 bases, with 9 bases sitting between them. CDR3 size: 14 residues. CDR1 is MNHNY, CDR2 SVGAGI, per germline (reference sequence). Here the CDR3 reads CASSYSLLQDTQYF. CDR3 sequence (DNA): TGTGCCAGCAGTTACTCGCTCTTACAAGATACGCAGTATTTT.

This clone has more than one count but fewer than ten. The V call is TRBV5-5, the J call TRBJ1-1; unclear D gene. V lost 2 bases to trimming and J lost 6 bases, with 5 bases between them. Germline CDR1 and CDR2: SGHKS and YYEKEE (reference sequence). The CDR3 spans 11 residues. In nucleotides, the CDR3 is TGTGCCAGCAGCTTCACCGCTGAAGCTTTCTTT. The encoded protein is CASSFTAEAFF.

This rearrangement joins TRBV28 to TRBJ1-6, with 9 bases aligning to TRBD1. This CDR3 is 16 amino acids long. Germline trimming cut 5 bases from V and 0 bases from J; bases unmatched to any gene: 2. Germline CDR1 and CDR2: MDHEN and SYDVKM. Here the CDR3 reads CASSTGGSSYNSPLHF. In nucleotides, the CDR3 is TGTGCCAGCAGTACAGGGGGCAGCTCCTATAATTCACCCCTCCACTTT.

The CDR3 loop reads CASSVGRGSPWGEQFF. CDR3 bases: TGTGCCAGCAGCGTAGGACGCGGGAGCCCTTGGGGTGAGCAGTTCTTC. This chain links TRBV9 with TRBJ2-1; 7 bases agree with TRBD2. CDR3 length: 16 residues. Germline CDR1 SGDLS, CDR2 YYNGEE. V lost 0 bases to trimming and J lost 9 bases; unmatched junction nucleotides: 12. Variable domain in full (rest from reference TRBV9 and TRBJ2-1): DSGVTQTPKHLITATGQRVTLRCSPRSGDLSVYWYQQSLDQGLQFLIQYYNGEERAKGNILERFSAQQFPDLHSELNLSSLELGDSALYFCASSVGRGSPWGEQFFGPGTRLTVL.

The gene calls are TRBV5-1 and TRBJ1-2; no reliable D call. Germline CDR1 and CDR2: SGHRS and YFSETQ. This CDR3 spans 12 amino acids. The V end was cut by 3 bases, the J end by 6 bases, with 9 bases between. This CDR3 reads CASSYLTDGYTF. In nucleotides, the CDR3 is TGCGCCAGCAGCTACTTGACGGATGGCTACACCTTC.

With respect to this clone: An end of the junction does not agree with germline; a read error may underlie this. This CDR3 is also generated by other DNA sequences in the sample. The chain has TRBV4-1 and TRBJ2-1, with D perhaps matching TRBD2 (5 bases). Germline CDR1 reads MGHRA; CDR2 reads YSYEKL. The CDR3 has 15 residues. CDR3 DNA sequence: TGCGCCAGCAGCGCGACTACGGCTCCGCCGGATGAACAGTTCTTC. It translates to CASSATTAPPDEQFF.

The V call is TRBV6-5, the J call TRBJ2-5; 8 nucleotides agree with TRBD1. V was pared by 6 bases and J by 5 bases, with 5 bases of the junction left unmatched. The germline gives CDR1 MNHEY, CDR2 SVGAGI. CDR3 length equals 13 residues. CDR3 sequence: CASRHRGRETQYF. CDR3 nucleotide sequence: TGTGCCAGCAGGCACAGGGGGAGGGAGACCCAGTACTTC.

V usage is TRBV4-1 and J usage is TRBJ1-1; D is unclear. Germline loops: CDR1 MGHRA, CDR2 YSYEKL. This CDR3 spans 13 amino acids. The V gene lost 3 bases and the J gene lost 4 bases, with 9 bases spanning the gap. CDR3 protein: CASSHPPFTEAFF. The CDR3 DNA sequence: TGCGCCAGCAGCCACCCCCCGTTCACTGAAGCTTTCTTT.

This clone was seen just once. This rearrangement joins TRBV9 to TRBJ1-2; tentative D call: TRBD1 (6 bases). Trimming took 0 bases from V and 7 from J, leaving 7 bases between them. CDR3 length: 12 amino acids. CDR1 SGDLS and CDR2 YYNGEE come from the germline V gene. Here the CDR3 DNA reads TGTGCCAGCAGCGTAGAAGGGGGTGGCTACACCTTC. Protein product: CASSVEGGGYTF.

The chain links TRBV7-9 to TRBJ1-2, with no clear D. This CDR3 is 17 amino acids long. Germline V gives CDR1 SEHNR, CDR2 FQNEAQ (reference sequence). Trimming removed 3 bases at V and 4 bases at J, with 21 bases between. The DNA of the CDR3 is TGTGCCAGCAGCTTTCGATTTTCACAGCAACTAATCTATGGCTACACCTTC. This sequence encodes CASSFRFSQQLIYGYTF. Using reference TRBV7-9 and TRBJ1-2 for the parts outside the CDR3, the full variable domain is DTGVSQNPRHKITKRGQNVTFRCDPISEHNRLYWYRQTLGQGPEFLTYFQNEAQLEKSRLLSDRFSAERPKGSFSTLEIQRTEQGDSAMYLCASSFRFSQQLIYGYTFGSGTRLTVV.

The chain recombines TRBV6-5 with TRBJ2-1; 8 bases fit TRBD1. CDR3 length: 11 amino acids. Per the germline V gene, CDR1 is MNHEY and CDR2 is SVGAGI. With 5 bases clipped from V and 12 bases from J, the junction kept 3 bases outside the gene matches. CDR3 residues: CASSRTGLQFF. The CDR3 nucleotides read TGTGCCAGCAGTAGGACAGGGTTGCAGTTCTTC.

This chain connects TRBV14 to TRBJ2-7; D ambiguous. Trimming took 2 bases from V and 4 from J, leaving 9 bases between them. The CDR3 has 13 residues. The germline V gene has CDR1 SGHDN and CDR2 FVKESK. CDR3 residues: CASSQLGVYEQYF. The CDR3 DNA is TGTGCCAGCAGCCAACTCGGTGTTTACGAGCAGTACTTC.

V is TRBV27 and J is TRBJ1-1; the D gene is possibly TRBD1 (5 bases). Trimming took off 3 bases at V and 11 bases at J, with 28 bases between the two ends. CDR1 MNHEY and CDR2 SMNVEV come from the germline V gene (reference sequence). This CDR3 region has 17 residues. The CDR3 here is CASSFRTPAGRDLMAFF. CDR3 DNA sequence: TGTGCCAGCAGTTTCCGAACCCCAGCTGGCAGGGACCTTATGGCTTTCTTT.

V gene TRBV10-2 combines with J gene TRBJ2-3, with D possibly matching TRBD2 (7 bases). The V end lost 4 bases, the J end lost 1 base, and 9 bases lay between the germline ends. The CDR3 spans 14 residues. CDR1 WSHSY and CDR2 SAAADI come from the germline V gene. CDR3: CASSVGGGTDTQYF. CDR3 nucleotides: TGCGCCAGCAGTGTAGGGGGGGGCACAGATACGCAGTATTTT.

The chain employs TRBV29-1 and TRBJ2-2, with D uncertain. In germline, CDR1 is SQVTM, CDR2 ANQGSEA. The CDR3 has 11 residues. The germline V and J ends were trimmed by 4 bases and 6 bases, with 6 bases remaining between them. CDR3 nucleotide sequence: TGCAGCGTTGTGGGGTCCGGGGAGCTGTTTTTT. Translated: CSVVGSGELFF.

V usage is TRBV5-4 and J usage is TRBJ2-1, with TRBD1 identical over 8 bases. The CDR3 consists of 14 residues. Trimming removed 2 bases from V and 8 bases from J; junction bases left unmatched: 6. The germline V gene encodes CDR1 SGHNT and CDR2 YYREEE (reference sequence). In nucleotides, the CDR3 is TGTGCCAGCAGCTTTGGACAGGGAAAGGATGAGCAGTTCTTC. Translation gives CASSFGQGKDEQFF.

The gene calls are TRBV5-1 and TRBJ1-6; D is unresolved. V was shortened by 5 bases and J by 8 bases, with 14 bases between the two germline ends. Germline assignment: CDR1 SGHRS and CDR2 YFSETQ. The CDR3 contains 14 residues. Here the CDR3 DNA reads TGCGCCAGCAGAGGCAACGAGGCGGATTCACCCCTCCACTTT. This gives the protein CASRGNEADSPLHF.

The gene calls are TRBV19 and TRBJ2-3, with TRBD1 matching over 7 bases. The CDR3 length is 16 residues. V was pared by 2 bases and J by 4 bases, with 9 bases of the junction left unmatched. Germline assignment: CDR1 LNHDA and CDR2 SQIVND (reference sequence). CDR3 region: CASSISTRQGSDTQYF. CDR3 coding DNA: TGTGCCAGTAGTATATCTACAAGACAGGGCTCAGATACGCAGTATTTT.

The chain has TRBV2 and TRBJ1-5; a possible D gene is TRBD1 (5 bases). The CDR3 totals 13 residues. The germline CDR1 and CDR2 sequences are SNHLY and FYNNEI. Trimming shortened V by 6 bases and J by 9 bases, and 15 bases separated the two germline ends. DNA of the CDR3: TGTGCCAGCAGAGTGGGACCGGGTCTGCCCCAGCATTTT. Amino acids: CASRVGPGLPQHF. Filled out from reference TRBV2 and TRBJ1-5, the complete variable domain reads EPEVTQTPSHQVTQMGQEVILRCVPISNHLYFYWYRQILGQKVEFLVSFYNNEISEKSEIFDDQFSVERPDGSNFTLKIRSTKLEDSAMYFCASRVGPGLPQHFGDGTRLSIL.